A selection of T cell receptor beta chains follows, all from one sample in a study of shared clonotypes between healthy human individuals. Using immunoSEQ multiplex PCR, the repertoire was profiled, and TCRdb retains in-frame clones only, with some absent. The table includes fewer than 400,000 clones, less than 85% detected once. Sample: memory CD4+ T cells sorted from blood. These receptors originate from a young man in good health. Each CDR3 is given with its conserved first and last residue. Fields, in order: D gene, V gene, J gene, clone size, CDR3 DNA, CDR3 protein. The D gene is left open where the match is weak. Clone size appears in some rows only: once, few, many, or a class for an expanded clone.

d_call: TRBD2; v_call: TRBV14; j_call: TRBJ2-1; clone_size: .; cdr3_nt: TGTGCCAGCAGCCGCAACTTAGCGGGAGGTGAGCAGTTCTTC; cdr3_aa: CASSRNLAGGEQFF
d_call: TRBD2; v_call: TRBV5-4; j_call: TRBJ2-1; clone_size: .; cdr3_nt: TGTGCCAGCAGCCATAGCGGGAGCCCGTACAATGAGCAGTTCTTC; cdr3_aa: CASSHSGSPYNEQFF
d_call: .; v_call: TRBV7-9; j_call: TRBJ1-2; clone_size: .; cdr3_nt: TGTGCCAGCACTCCCCGACGGGTGAATGGCTACACCTTC; cdr3_aa: CASTPRRVNGYTF
d_call: TRBD1; v_call: TRBV18; j_call: TRBJ1-5; clone_size: .; cdr3_nt: TGTGCCAGCCAGGGGGGCAATCAGCCCCAGCATTTT; cdr3_aa: CASQGGNQPQHF
d_call: .; v_call: TRBV6-1; j_call: TRBJ2-3; clone_size: .; cdr3_nt: TGTGCCAGCAGTGAGTCCTTGCCTAGCACAGATACGCAGTATTTT; cdr3_aa: CASSESLPSTDTQYF
d_call: .; v_call: TRBV5-1; j_call: TRBJ1-1; clone_size: .; cdr3_nt: TGCGCCAGCAGCGTTCAGGGTGCAAATTTTGAAGCCCTCTTT; cdr3_aa: CASSVQGANFEALF
d_call: .; v_call: TRBV2; j_call: TRBJ1-5; clone_size: .; cdr3_nt: TGTGCCAGCAGTGGGGAGAAGGGTCAGCCCCAGCATTTT; cdr3_aa: CASSGEKGQPQHF
d_call: TRBD1; v_call: TRBV4-3; j_call: TRBJ2-1; clone_size: .; cdr3_nt: TGCGCCAGCAGCCAAGGGACAGGGGAAAACAATGAGCAGTTCTTC; cdr3_aa: CASSQGTGENNEQFF
d_call: .; v_call: TRBV28; j_call: TRBJ2-7; clone_size: .; cdr3_nt: TGTGCCAGCAGCGACGTAAGTCGCTACGAGCAGTACTTC; cdr3_aa: CASSDVSRYEQYF
d_call: .; v_call: TRBV7-2; j_call: TRBJ2-2; clone_size: few; cdr3_nt: TGTGCCAGCAGCACAACCAGGGTGGAGAACACCGGGGAGCTGTTTTTT; cdr3_aa: CASSTTRVENTGELFF
d_call: TRBD1; v_call: TRBV28; j_call: TRBJ2-7; clone_size: few; cdr3_nt: TGTGCCAGCATCAACCCCGGGACAGGGATTAGCGAGCAGTACTTC; cdr3_aa: CASINPGTGISEQYF
d_call: TRBD1; v_call: TRBV11-2; j_call: TRBJ2-1; clone_size: .; cdr3_nt: TGTGCCAGCAGCCACTCCGGGACAGGGTATTACAATGAGCAGTTCTTC; cdr3_aa: CASSHSGTGYYNEQFF
d_call: .; v_call: TRBV19; j_call: TRBJ2-2; clone_size: few; cdr3_nt: TGTGCCAGCACAACTACACAGGGCATCGGGGAGCTGTTTTTT; cdr3_aa: CASTTTQGIGELFF
d_call: .; v_call: TRBV10-3; j_call: TRBJ1-1; clone_size: .; cdr3_nt: TGTGCCATCAGTGAGGGGGGAAATACTGAAGCTTTCTTT; cdr3_aa: CAISEGGNTEAFF
d_call: .; v_call: TRBV21-1; j_call: TRBJ2-7; clone_size: .; cdr3_nt: TGTGCCAGCAGCAAAGGGACAGCCGAGCAGTACTTC; cdr3_aa: CASSKGTAEQYF
d_call: .; v_call: TRBV28; j_call: TRBJ2-7; clone_size: .; cdr3_nt: TGTGCCAGCAGTTCCCTGGGGTCGCCTTCAGCGGCCCCTTACGAGCAGTACTTC; cdr3_aa: CASSSLGSPSAAPYEQYF
d_call: .; v_call: TRBV7-3; j_call: TRBJ2-1; clone_size: .; cdr3_nt: TGTGCCAGCAGCTTAGGACTGGTCTCCTACAATGAGCAGTTCTTC; cdr3_aa: CASSLGLVSYNEQFF
d_call: .; v_call: TRBV7-9; j_call: TRBJ2-7; clone_size: few; cdr3_nt: TGTGCCAGCAGCTTCGAAGGAACCCTCCTGAATGAGCAGTACTTC; cdr3_aa: CASSFEGTLLNEQYF
d_call: .; v_call: TRBV6-1; j_call: TRBJ2-7; clone_size: .; cdr3_nt: TGTGCCAGCAGTGAAGCGATTTCGGGCAGCTACGAGCAGTACTTC; cdr3_aa: CASSEAISGSYEQYF
d_call: .; v_call: TRBV28; j_call: TRBJ2-5; clone_size: .; cdr3_nt: TGTGCCAGCAGTTTCAGCCGACCGGGGGAGACCCAGTACTTC; cdr3_aa: CASSFSRPGETQYF
d_call: TRBD1; v_call: TRBV7-2; j_call: TRBJ2-7; clone_size: few; cdr3_nt: TGTGCCAGCAGCCGGGACAGGGTAAACGAGCAGTACTTC; cdr3_aa: CASSRDRVNEQYF
d_call: TRBD2; v_call: TRBV7-2; j_call: TRBJ2-7; clone_size: .; cdr3_nt: TGTGCCAGCAGCACTAGCGGGGTGGGGTCTTTCGAGCAGTACTTC; cdr3_aa: CASSTSGVGSFEQYF
d_call: TRBD1; v_call: TRBV4-1; j_call: TRBJ2-7; clone_size: .; cdr3_nt: TGCGCCAGCAGGCAAGCCGGACAGGGGGCTTGGTACGAGCAGTACTTC; cdr3_aa: CASRQAGQGAWYEQYF
d_call: .; v_call: TRBV7-2; j_call: TRBJ1-2; clone_size: .; cdr3_nt: TGTGCCAGCAGCTTAAGTCCCGTGACGGTCTATGGCTACACCTTC; cdr3_aa: CASSLSPVTVYGYTF
d_call: TRBD1; v_call: TRBV11-2; j_call: TRBJ2-7; clone_size: .; cdr3_nt: TGTGCCAGCAGATCAAACCGGACAGGGGCCACCTACGAGCAGTACTTC; cdr3_aa: CASRSNRTGATYEQYF
d_call: TRBD2; v_call: TRBV23-1; j_call: TRBJ2-3; clone_size: few; cdr3_nt: TGCGCCAGCAGTCAATCGGGCCTAGCGGGAGGTAAGGGCCATGCAGATACGCAGTATTTT; cdr3_aa: CASSQSGLAGGKGHADTQYF
d_call: .; v_call: TRBV2; j_call: TRBJ1-2; clone_size: few; cdr3_nt: TGTGCCAGCAGTGAAATGAGGGTGACTTCTGATGGCTACACCTTC; cdr3_aa: CASSEMRVTSDGYTF
d_call: TRBD1; v_call: TRBV11-2; j_call: TRBJ1-1; clone_size: .; cdr3_nt: TGTGCCAGCACCCCGACAGGGTTGGTCACTGAAGCTTTCTTT; cdr3_aa: CASTPTGLVTEAFF
d_call: .; v_call: TRBV7-6; j_call: TRBJ1-1; clone_size: .; cdr3_nt: TGTGCCAGCAGCTTAGCGCAAGTGGGAGTCGGGGAAGCTTTCTTT; cdr3_aa: CASSLAQVGVGEAFF
d_call: TRBD2; v_call: TRBV5-4; j_call: TRBJ2-3; clone_size: .; cdr3_nt: TGTGCCAGCAGCCTGTCTAGCGGGAGTAGCACAGATACGCAGTATTTT; cdr3_aa: CASSLSSGSSTDTQYF
d_call: .; v_call: TRBV6-6; j_call: TRBJ1-5; clone_size: .; cdr3_nt: TGTGCCAGCAGTTACTCGCGGGATCAGCCCCAGCATTTT; cdr3_aa: CASSYSRDQPQHF
d_call: .; v_call: TRBV18; j_call: TRBJ1-2; clone_size: few; cdr3_nt: TGTGCCAGCTCACCAGGAGGGTATGATGGCTACACCTTC; cdr3_aa: CASSPGGYDGYTF
d_call: .; v_call: TRBV27; j_call: TRBJ1-1; clone_size: .; cdr3_nt: TGTGCCAGCAATGGGGTTGGGACTGAAGCTTTCTTT; cdr3_aa: CASNGVGTEAFF
d_call: .; v_call: TRBV11-3; j_call: TRBJ2-1; clone_size: .; cdr3_nt: TGTGCCAGCAGCTTTGTGGGCCCCCCGGCGGATGAGCAGTTCTTC; cdr3_aa: CASSFVGPPADEQFF
d_call: TRBD2; v_call: TRBV5-1; j_call: TRBJ2-7; clone_size: .; cdr3_nt: TGCGCCAGCAGCTTGGGCACTAGCGGGAGTTTAGACTCCTACGAGCAGTACTTC; cdr3_aa: CASSLGTSGSLDSYEQYF
d_call: TRBD2; v_call: TRBV10-2; j_call: TRBJ2-1; clone_size: many; cdr3_nt: TGCGCCAGCAGTGGACTAGCGTTCTACAATGAGCAGTTCTTC; cdr3_aa: CASSGLAFYNEQFF
d_call: .; v_call: TRBV19; j_call: TRBJ1-5; clone_size: .; cdr3_nt: TGTGCCAGTAGCCTCCCGGTTACTGGGACATCTAGCAATCAGCCCCAGCATTTT; cdr3_aa: CASSLPVTGTSSNQPQHF
d_call: .; v_call: TRBV19; j_call: TRBJ1-5; clone_size: .; cdr3_nt: TGTGCCAGTAGTATTTCCGCAAAAACTCAGCCCCAGCATTTT; cdr3_aa: CASSISAKTQPQHF
d_call: .; v_call: TRBV4-2; j_call: TRBJ1-4; clone_size: .; cdr3_nt: TGTGCCAGCAGCCAAGAATCAAAGGGTCGGGGTGAAAAACTGTTTTTT; cdr3_aa: CASSQESKGRGEKLFF
d_call: .; v_call: TRBV4-1; j_call: TRBJ1-4; clone_size: .; cdr3_nt: TGCGCCAGCAGCCCAATCGGCCTCCGACGGAGTGAAAAACTGTTTTTT; cdr3_aa: CASSPIGLRRSEKLFF
d_call: .; v_call: TRBV5-1; j_call: TRBJ1-4; clone_size: .; cdr3_nt: TGCGCCAGCAGCTCCCTGATTTCGGGGCTTAGTGAAAAACTGTTTTTT; cdr3_aa: CASSSLISGLSEKLFF
d_call: .; v_call: TRBV10-3; j_call: TRBJ1-2; clone_size: once; cdr3_nt: TGTGCCAGTAGACAGGTCGTCAATGGCTACACCTTC; cdr3_aa: CASRQVVNGYTF
d_call: TRBD2; v_call: TRBV28; j_call: TRBJ2-2; clone_size: .; cdr3_nt: TGTGCCAGCAGTATGACTAGCGGATACACCGGGGAGCTGTTTTTT; cdr3_aa: CASSMTSGYTGELFF
d_call: .; v_call: TRBV28; j_call: TRBJ2-3; clone_size: .; cdr3_nt: TGTGCCAGCAGCCGACTCGGGACCGCCCGGACAGATACGCAGTATTTT; cdr3_aa: CASSRLGTARTDTQYF
d_call: TRBD1; v_call: TRBV10-3; j_call: TRBJ1-2; clone_size: .; cdr3_nt: TGTGCCATCAGTGAGATAAAGACAGGGGGAAGTTCAGGCTACACCTTC; cdr3_aa: CAISEIKTGGSSGYTF
d_call: .; v_call: TRBV6-1; j_call: TRBJ1-1; clone_size: .; cdr3_nt: TGTGCCATTTCTAGGGACACTGAAGCTTTCTTT; cdr3_aa: CAISRDTEAFF
d_call: .; v_call: TRBV10-3; j_call: TRBJ1-2; clone_size: .; cdr3_nt: TGTGCCATCAGTGTTATTTCAGGGGACCAGCCCGGGTTTGGTGGCTACACCTTC; cdr3_aa: CAISVISGDQPGFGGYTF
d_call: TRBD2; v_call: TRBV7-3; j_call: TRBJ2-1; clone_size: .; cdr3_nt: TGTGCCAGCAGCCTAGCGGGAGGCCTCAATGAGCAGTTCTTC; cdr3_aa: CASSLAGGLNEQFF
d_call: .; v_call: TRBV2; j_call: TRBJ2-3; clone_size: .; cdr3_nt: TGTGCCAGCAGTGTGGAGGGGGCCAAAGATACGCAGTATTTT; cdr3_aa: CASSVEGAKDTQYF
d_call: .; v_call: TRBV7-2; j_call: TRBJ1-5; clone_size: .; cdr3_nt: TGTGCCAGCAGTAGACCCGGGATCAATCAGCCCCAGCATTTT; cdr3_aa: CASSRPGINQPQHF
d_call: .; v_call: TRBV6-1; j_call: TRBJ2-1; clone_size: .; cdr3_nt: TGTGCCAGCAGTGAAAGCTGGGGAGCTTTCGATGAGCAGTTCTTC; cdr3_aa: CASSESWGAFDEQFF